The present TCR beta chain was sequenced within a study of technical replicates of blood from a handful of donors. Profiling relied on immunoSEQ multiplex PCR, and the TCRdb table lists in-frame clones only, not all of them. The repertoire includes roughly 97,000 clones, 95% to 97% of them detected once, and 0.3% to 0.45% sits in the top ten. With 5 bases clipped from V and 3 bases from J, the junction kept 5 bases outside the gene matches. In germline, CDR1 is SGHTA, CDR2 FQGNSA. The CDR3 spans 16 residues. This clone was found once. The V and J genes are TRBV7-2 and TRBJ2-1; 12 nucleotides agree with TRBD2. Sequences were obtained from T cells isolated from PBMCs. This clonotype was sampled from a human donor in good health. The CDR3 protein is CASSPMTSGSYNEQFF. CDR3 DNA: TGTGCCAGCAGCCCGATGACTAGCGGGAGCTACAATGAGCAGTTCTTC.